This T cell receptor (beta chain) was sequenced for a study of cytomegalovirus exposure and HLA in healthy donors (dated by TCRdb to the late 2010s). Turning to the overall study: An earlier analysis of approximately 600 of the donors reported more than 250 Gb of sequence data and some 120 million unique TCR beta sequences from some 180 million T cells. Typing coverage varied by locus: roughly 629-630 donors for A, B, C, DRB1 and DQB1; roughly 560 for DQA1; approximately 570 for DPA1; 450 to 480 for DPB1. Along with the approximately 700-subject first cohort, a separate validation cohort of over a hundred different subjects was used. On average, approximately 250,000 unique TCR beta nucleotide sequences were sequenced per donor among 350 to 400 genotyped donors of the cohort, with around 19% of those sequences being non-productive. Donor age, sex, ethnicity and CMV serostatus were collected together with the repertoire data. The genetic ancestry cluster associated with self-reported Caucasian donors included 81% of the roughly 360 genotyped donors. A later analysis re-analyzed previously published TCR beta repertoires from 660 or so donors and added high-resolution HLA genotyping to study TCR occurrence patterns. An early release covering approximately 600 HLA-typed donors comprised 300 to 350 gigabases of sequencing data and tens of millions of unique TCR sequences. In the later analysis, no new phenotypic data were used to find candidate immune exposures; instead, reliance was placed on TCR beta sequences and their occurrence across donors. To predict cytomegalovirus infection status, the study brought together high-throughput TCR immunosequencing, statistical association of individual TCRs with disease status, and machine learning. HLA typing covered class I and class II loci at four-digit resolution. An earlier analysis of some 500 of the donors applied high-throughput TCR beta sequencing to assess whether each TCR beta V gene segment acted as functional or pseudogenic. Four or five DR-DQ haplotypes were treated as single units for association and clustering because of strong linkage in the cohort. The study was designed to test whether signatures of past pathogen exposure could be identified by cataloging public T cell receptors. Every discovery cohort repertoire had been produced on one sequencing platform. Genome-wide SNP genotypes for about 65% of the roughly 670 donors were used in a later genetic analysis, which treated that subset as a discovery cohort. Using immunosequencing, the study profiled T cell repertoires from about 620 subjects and related those repertoires to cytomegalovirus serostatus. Summary of the overall study and its limitations: Most CMV-associated TCR beta chains appeared to be HLA-restricted in a later analysis, and the HLA associations seemed to be driven largely by CMV exposure. In a later genetic analysis, fewer N-insertions in productive TCRs were reported among donors in an Asian-associated ancestry cluster than the approximately 670-donor mean. A further reported finding was that TCR beta sequences accurately predicted the HLA-A and HLA-B alleles for most subjects in the first cohort. Because the 87-base-pair reads could not distinguish some IMGT-functional V segments, including TRBV6-2 and TRBV6-3, those segments were excluded. Because some donors lacked HLA typing at each locus, the association tests relied only on the typed subset. Presence/absence analyses assumed roughly uniform sequencing depth across donors, an assumption that may not hold. The only immune exposure information available for the cohort was CMV serostatus. Linkage disequilibrium might explain the correlated functional status among segregating V segments, but an unknown experimental factor could not be ruled out. In a later analysis, HLA-associated TCR beta chains showed more clonal expansion and lower generation probabilities than non-associated chains that were equally common. According to a later analysis, parvovirus B19, influenza, CMV and Epstein-Barr virus appeared linked to several top co-occurrence clusters. The classifier was reported to diagnose cytomegalovirus status with high specificity and sensitivity in both the original cohort and the validation cohort. In the study, approximately 160 TCR beta chains were listed as associated with cytomegalovirus. A later analysis associated about 17,000 TCR beta sequences with specific HLA alleles at a false discovery rate of 0.05. A few of the identified cytomegalovirus-associated TCR beta chains were confirmed in vitro to be specific for cytomegalovirus antigens. The cohort was sequenced for TCR beta chains only, and without alpha or paired-chain data the features that could be detected were limited. A later analysis found that TCR association rates varied across HLA loci, with DRB1 alleles showing the most associated TCRs and HLA-C alleles the fewest. In an earlier analysis of some 500 of the donors, most TCR beta V segments appeared in productive rearrangements about 90% or about 30% of the time, broadly matching IMGT annotations. V-gene and J-gene trimming of TCR beta chains was associated with a missense DCLRE1C variant in a later genetic analysis, and the association was replicated in an independent cohort. Assigning TCR associations to individual alleles was difficult when HLA alleles, especially DR and DQ, strongly co-occurred. Because counts were too low, roughly 17 rarely observed V segments, including chromosome 9 orphons, were left out of the earlier analysis of 587 of the donors. The authors suggested that the approach could potentially be generalized to other disease states and immunological phenotypes. A cluster of highly shared sequence variants was judged likely to represent a technical artifact of the sequencing pipeline. Across donors, most TCR sequences were observed very rarely, whereas some public TCRs were present in many individuals.

V is shortened by 5 bases, J by 8 bases, and the region joining them spans 27 bases. The cysteine opens and the phenylalanine closes a CDR3 of 17 amino acids. Solely the CDR3 DNA is kept, with 51 bases framed from the first base. Via the germline V gene (reference sequence), CDR1 is SEHNR and CDR2 FQNEAQ. The cohort consisted of hundreds of healthy bone marrow donors. All cohort members were sampled while nominally healthy, although unrecorded immune exposures were likely present. The donor tested CMV seronegative, placing the donor among the 350 or so seronegative members of the cohort. A peripheral blood sample was provided by each donor, and peripheral blood mononuclear cells were used for TCR beta sequencing. The Qiagen DNeasy Blood Extraction Kit was used to extract genomic DNA from the blood cell samples. Details on this clone: Its antigen remains undetermined. Base qualities are not provided; no much larger clone lies one nucleotide away.

Receptor amplification or capture employed the immunoSEQ multiplex PCR assay. The multiplex PCR relied on a mix of 60 forward primers for TCR Vbeta segments and 13 reverse primers for TCR Jbeta segments. Amplification of the CDR3 region of rearranged TCR beta genes was performed with a multiplex PCR assay on genomic DNA. On the Illumina HiSeq System, the amplified TCR beta libraries were sequenced as 87-base-pair reads. Per the source publication's procedure: A later analysis tallied roughly 76 million unique TCR beta chains across the 550 to 850 repertoires, and around 9.9 million of those chains were shared by two or more donors. Raw reads were error-corrected and collapsed into unique sequences by a nearest-neighbor algorithm in which closely related sequences were merged to remove PCR and sequencing errors. Alignment of CDR3 sequences to IMGT reference sequences was used to assign V, D and J gene segments. Each retained sequence needed at least a six-nucleotide match to both a V gene segment and a J gene segment. A rearrangement was called productive if the CDR3 had no stop codons and remained in frame with V and J, and every other rearrangement was called non-productive. Following IMGT convention, CDR3 was defined as the stretch from the second conserved V-encoded cysteine up to the conserved J-encoded phenylalanine. The earlier analysis of 550 to 650 of the donors excluded any sequence lacking an unambiguous match to a single V gene segment. In an earlier analysis of a few hundred of the donors, a V segment was called functional when productive rearrangements were above 56.7%, and segregating when the standard deviation between donors exceeded 5%. A statistical classification framework was built for diagnosing cytomegalovirus status from the catalog of TCR beta chain sequences. In a later analysis, V and J genes were assigned by comparing TCR nucleotide sequences against IMGT/GENE-DB human TR gene sequences. In a later analysis, CDR3 sequences and most-parsimonious VDJ recombination scenarios were assigned using the TCRdist pipeline. In a later analysis, each TCR beta chain was defined by its CDR3 amino acid sequence together with its V-gene family, and reads lacking a unique V-gene family were excluded. In a later analysis, 500 to 650 highly shared, low-generation-probability nucleotide sequences were removed to address suspected cross-contamination and a sequencing artifact. For each public chain, a later analysis derived a clonal expansion index from normalized ranks of inferred template counts within each repertoire. In a later analysis, generation probabilities were computed using a VDJ recombination model fitted to out-of-frame rearrangements, and the results were checked against IGoR. In a later analysis, hypergeometric tests were used to score TCR-TCR, TCR-HLA and TCR-CMV co-occurrence, with a repertoire-size bias correction applied to TCR pairs. A later analysis estimated false discovery rates by permuting HLA or CMV assignments 20 times. In a later analysis, co-occurring TCRs were grouped with DBSCAN, and TCRdist sequence similarity was added when clustering was performed within HLA-allele-positive subsets. Repertoires with fewer than 30,000 or more than 120,000 public chains were left out of co-occurrence clustering, as were four to six repertoires with anomalous nucleotide sharing. TCRdb stores this immuneACCESS table with in-frame sequences only. Part of the clones is absent; in the studies checked, under half of the shortfall reflects unresolved V genes, and no reason is known for the rest. V and J calls and clone size follow that table, whereas D and trimming were derived from the DNA. The sample profile shows some 140,000 clones; about 68% of them were found once. The ten top clones hold around 2.3% of the sample.

The clonotype originates from a man aged 30 to 39 in good health and CMV-seronegative. The sample was PBMCs. The V gene is TRBV7-9 and the J gene is TRBJ1-2; the D gene is possibly TRBD1, with 6 bases matching. The CDR3 reads as follows: CASSPETTQRGAEGYTF. The sequence in DNA is TGTGCCAGCAGCCCCGAGACCACCCAGCGGGGGGCGGAAGGCTACACCTTC.